Listed below are T cell receptor beta chains from one sample, sequenced in a study of identical twins. TCRdb processed the 5' RACE reads anew with MiXCR; each CDR3 protein has one entry. This sample has 200,000 to 250,000 distinct CDR3 sequences; about 14% occur once, and the top ten carry around 8.3%. Sequenced material: memory (CD45RO+) T cells sorted from blood. The receptors stem from a woman younger than 35 in good health. The CDR3 runs from the conserved cysteine through the conserved F or W. Each record gives: V gene, clone size, J gene, D gene, CDR3 protein, CDR3 DNA. The D gene is left open where the match is weak. Size values are once, few and many counts, or a class for expanded clones, and some rows have none.

TRBV5-1	.	TRBJ1-2	.	CASSLVFYSNGYTF	TGCGCCAGCAGCTTGGTTTTCTACAGTAATGGCTACACCTTC
TRBV4-3	.	TRBJ2-1	.	CASSHKLGNEQFF	TGCGCCAGCAGCCACAAACTGGGCAATGAGCAGTTCTTC
TRBV27	many	TRBJ1-2	TRBD1	CASSLQGGNYGYTF	TGTGCCAGCAGCCTTCAGGGGGGTAACTATGGCTACACCTTC
TRBV6-4	many	TRBJ2-2	.	CASSVGQDTGELFF	TGTGCCAGCAGTGTTGGGCAGGACACCGGGGAGCTGTTTTTT
TRBV20-1	.	TRBJ2-7	.	CSARDWGASYEQYF	TGCAGTGCTAGAGATTGGGGGGCCTCCTACGAGCAGTACTTC
TRBV10-3	few	TRBJ2-7	TRBD2	CAISMGLADSYEQYF	TGTGCCATCAGTATGGGACTAGCGGATTCCTACGAGCAGTACTTC
TRBV4-3	.	TRBJ2-7	.	CASSTGGDGSYEQYF	TGCGCCAGCAGCACCGGGGGCGATGGATCCTACGAGCAGTACTTC
TRBV12-3/TRBV12-4	few	TRBJ1-1	TRBD1	CASSLGQGLIVAFF	TGTGCCAGCAGTTTGGGACAGGGGTTAATCGTAGCTTTCTTT
TRBV7-3	.	TRBJ2-3	.	CASSLGVASEDTQYF	TGTGCCAGCAGCTTAGGAGTGGCTAGCGAAGATACGCAGTATTTT
TRBV20-1	.	TRBJ2-7	.	CSASHPTREQYF	TGCAGTGCTAGCCACCCGACCAGGGAGCAGTACTTC
TRBV27	few	TRBJ2-1	.	CASSFGVGGEQFF	TGTGCCAGCAGTTTTGGGGTAGGGGGTGAGCAGTTCTTC
TRBV7-9	few	TRBJ2-1	.	CASRAGSSYNEQFF	TGTGCCAGCAGGGCGGGGTCCTCCTACAATGAGCAGTTCTTC
TRBV9	few	TRBJ1-1	.	CASSVVEGSGAFF	TGTGCCAGCAGCGTAGTGGAAGGGTCCGGAGCTTTCTTT
TRBV2	.	TRBJ2-3	.	CASSPLVDTQYF	TGTGCCAGCAGTCCTCTAGTAGATACGCAGTATTTT
TRBV18	.	TRBJ2-7	TRBD2	CASSPVTSVATYEQYF	TGTGCCAGCTCACCGGTGACTAGCGTCGCTACCTACGAGCAGTACTTC
TRBV6-2/TRBV6-3	few	TRBJ2-1	TRBD2	CASEGGTSGSYEQFF	TGTGCCAGCGAGGGGGGTACTAGCGGGAGTTATGAGCAGTTCTTC
TRBV29-1	many	TRBJ2-2	TRBD2	CSVRLAVDGELFF	TGCAGCGTCCGACTAGCAGTCGACGGGGAGCTGTTTTTT
TRBV4-3	.	TRBJ1-6	.	CASSQGGQGNSPLHF	TGCGCCAGCAGCCAAGGGGGGCAGGGAAATTCACCCCTCCACTTT
TRBV7-6	many	TRBJ2-2	.	CASSKRDLTTGELFF	TGTGCCAGCAGCAAAAGGGACCTTACCACCGGGGAGCTGTTTTTT
TRBV5-1	few	TRBJ2-3	.	CASSRYSTGPLTDTQYF	TGCGCCAGCAGCCGGTACTCGACGGGGCCCCTCACAGATACGCAGTATTTT
TRBV12-3/TRBV12-4	few	TRBJ2-3	.	CASNIQGLTDTQYF	TGTGCCAGCAATATACAGGGCCTCACAGATACGCAGTATTTT
TRBV6-1	.	TRBJ1-2	.	CASSRETGRGYTF	TGTGCCAGCAGCCGAGAAACGGGACGTGGCTACACCTTC
TRBV18	.	TRBJ1-4	TRBD1	CASSLGQVNEKLFF	TGTGCCAGCTCGCTGGGACAGGTTAATGAAAAACTGTTTTTT
TRBV12-3/TRBV12-4	.	TRBJ2-7	.	CASSKTVYEQYF	TGTGCCAGCAGCAAAACTGTCTACGAGCAGTACTTC
TRBV5-1	.	TRBJ2-7	.	CASRVRESYEQYF	TGCGCCAGCAGGGTAAGGGAAAGTTACGAGCAGTACTTC
TRBV11-3	few	TRBJ2-1	.	CASSLGPWQQFF	TGTGCCAGCAGCTTAGGACCCTGGCAGCAGTTCTTC
TRBV10-3	few	TRBJ1-1	.	CAIGGVSSEAFF	TGTGCCATCGGTGGGGTTTCATCTGAAGCTTTCTTT
TRBV2	few	TRBJ1-1	TRBD1	CASSWTGVNTEAFF	TGTGCCAGCAGCTGGACAGGGGTGAACACTGAAGCTTTCTTT
TRBV10-3	few	TRBJ2-1	.	CAISSGSYSYNEQFF	TGTGCCATCAGTAGTGGATCCTACTCCTACAATGAGCAGTTCTTC
TRBV29-1	many	TRBJ2-5	TRBD2	CSVAGPGGETQYF	TGCAGCGTTGCGGGACCGGGAGGGGAGACCCAGTACTTC
TRBV14	.	TRBJ1-4	.	CASSQGSDEKLFF	TGTGCCAGCAGCCAAGGCTCGGATGAAAAACTGTTTTTT
TRBV12-3/TRBV12-4	.	TRBJ2-3	TRBD2	CASSPPASGKNTQYF	TGTGCCAGCAGTCCCCCGGCTAGCGGGAAGAATACGCAGTATTTT
TRBV7-7	.	TRBJ1-4	.	CASARGTHATNEKLFF	TGTGCTAGCGCCCGAGGGACCCATGCAACTAATGAAAAACTGTTTTTT
TRBV5-1	many	TRBJ2-7	.	CASSTRGGSEQYF	TGCGCCAGCAGCACCAGAGGGGGGAGCGAGCAGTACTTC
TRBV12-3/TRBV12-4	few	TRBJ2-5	TRBD2	CASSSRGSGGRSETQYF	TGTGCCAGCAGTTCCCGGGGGTCGGGGGGGCGGTCGGAGACCCAGTACTTC
TRBV6-1	many	TRBJ2-7	TRBD1	CASSRQGINEQYF	TGTGCCAGCAGCCGACAGGGAATCAACGAGCAGTACTTC
TRBV7-3	.	TRBJ2-3	.	CASSLLGGADTQYF	TGTGCCAGCAGCTTATTAGGAGGGGCAGATACGCAGTATTTT
TRBV6-5	few	TRBJ2-7	TRBD1	CASSYKGQTYEQYF	TGTGCCAGCAGTTACAAGGGACAGACCTACGAGCAGTACTTC
TRBV11-2	few	TRBJ2-5	.	CASSLVDETQYF	TGTGCCAGCAGCTTAGTCGACGAGACCCAGTACTTC
TRBV12-3/TRBV12-4	many	TRBJ1-1	.	CASSLRGVTEAFF	TGTGCCAGCAGTTTACGGGGGGTTACTGAAGCTTTCTTT
TRBV20-1	few	TRBJ2-7	.	CSAMPGTGKPYEQYF	TGCAGTGCTATGCCCGGAACAGGGAAACCATACGAGCAGTACTTC
TRBV30	.	TRBJ2-7	TRBD1	CAWSGGQGAFGEQYF	TGTGCCTGGAGTGGGGGACAGGGGGCTTTCGGCGAGCAGTACTTC
TRBV20-1	once	TRBJ1-6	.	CSASTPGVNNSPLHF	TGCAGTGCTAGTACCCCCGGCGTTAATAATTCACCCCTCCACTTT
TRBV28	few	TRBJ2-6	.	CASSFASSGANVLTF	TGTGCCAGCAGTTTTGCGAGCTCTGGGGCCAACGTCCTGACTTTC
TRBV5-1	many	TRBJ2-1	.	CASSLGLRDSGGEQFF	TGCGCCAGCAGCTTGGGTCTTCGGGATTCTGGCGGTGAGCAGTTCTTC
TRBV12-3/TRBV12-4	few	TRBJ2-2	.	CASSRQLTGELFF	TGTGCCAGCAGTCGACAGCTCACCGGGGAGCTGTTTTTT
TRBV20-1	.	TRBJ1-3	.	CSALRGSHGNTIYF	TGCAGTGCTCTCCGGGGCAGTCATGGAAACACCATATATTTT
TRBV3-1	many	TRBJ2-1	.	CASSQRGSSYNEQFF	TGTGCCAGCAGCCAGCGGGGCAGCTCCTACAATGAGCAGTTCTTC
TRBV5-6	few	TRBJ1-1	.	CASSLIWAGSLNTEAFF	TGTGCCAGCAGCTTGATTTGGGCAGGTTCGTTAAACACTGAAGCTTTCTTT
TRBV7-9	.	TRBJ2-3	TRBD2	CASSLGGLADLTDTQYF	TGTGCCAGCAGCTTAGGGGGACTAGCGGACCTCACAGATACGCAGTATTTT
TRBV5-8	few	TRBJ1-2	.	CASSFPRTGYTF	TGTGCCAGCAGCTTTCCGAGGACGGGCTACACCTTC
TRBV6-2/TRBV6-3	.	TRBJ2-1	.	CASSYSKYNEQFF	TGTGCCAGCAGTTACTCCAAATACAATGAGCAGTTCTTC